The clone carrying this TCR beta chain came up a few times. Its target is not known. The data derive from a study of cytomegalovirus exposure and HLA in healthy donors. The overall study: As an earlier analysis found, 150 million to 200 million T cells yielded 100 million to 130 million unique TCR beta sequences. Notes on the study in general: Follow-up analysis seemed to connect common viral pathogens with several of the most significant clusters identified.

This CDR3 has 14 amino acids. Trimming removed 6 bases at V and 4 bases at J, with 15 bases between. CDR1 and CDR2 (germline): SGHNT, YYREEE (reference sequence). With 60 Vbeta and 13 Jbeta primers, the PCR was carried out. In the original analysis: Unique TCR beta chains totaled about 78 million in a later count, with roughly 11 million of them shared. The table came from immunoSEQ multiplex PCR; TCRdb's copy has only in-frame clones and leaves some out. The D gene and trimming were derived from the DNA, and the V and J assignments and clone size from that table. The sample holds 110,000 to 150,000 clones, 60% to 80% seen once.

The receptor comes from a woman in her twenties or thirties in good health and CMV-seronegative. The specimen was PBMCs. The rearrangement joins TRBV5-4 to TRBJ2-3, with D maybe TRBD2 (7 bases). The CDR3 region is CASTTKGGADTQYF. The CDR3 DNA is TGTGCCAGCACAACCAAGGGGGGGGCAGATACGCAGTATTTT. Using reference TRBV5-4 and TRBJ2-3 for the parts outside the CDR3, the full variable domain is ETGVTQSPTHLIKTRGQQVTLRCSSQSGHNTVSWYQQALGQGPQFIFQYYREEENGRGNFPPRFSGLQFPNYSSELNVNALELDDSALYLCASTTKGGADTQYFGPGTRLTVL.